The sequence of this T cell receptor beta chain was determined in a study of T cell repertoires in cytomegalovirus infection. Looking at the study overall: Public TCR beta signatures provided an indication of both CMV infection and a matching HLA type. General study results and limits: Cumulative public TCR beta family frequency identified CMV carriers with the relevant HLA. CMV-specific TCR beta clonotypes restricted by HLA-C were the ones dominating the ex vivo response.

From the reads, TCRdb called clonotypes with MiXCR, one entry per CDR3 protein. The sample comprises 150,000 to 200,000 distinct CDR3 sequences, 14% of which are singletons, and 20% to 30% rests with the top ten. The CDR3 runs 14 residues. Trimming took 8 bases from V and 4 from J; bases not matched to a gene: 6. CDR1 is ENHRY and CDR2 is SYGVKD in the germline V gene. There are a few counts of this clonotype. The target antigen is unknown. Sample: PBMCs. This TCR was recovered from a human donor in good health (CMV status not recorded). Some clones in this sample may be carry-over from other donors' samples. The rearrangement links TRBV10-3 to TRBJ2-2; TRBD1 matches at 8 bases. The CDR3 nucleotides read TGTGCCATCCCGGACAGGGAAGCCACCGGGGAGCTGTTTTTT. It translates to CAIPDREATGELFF.